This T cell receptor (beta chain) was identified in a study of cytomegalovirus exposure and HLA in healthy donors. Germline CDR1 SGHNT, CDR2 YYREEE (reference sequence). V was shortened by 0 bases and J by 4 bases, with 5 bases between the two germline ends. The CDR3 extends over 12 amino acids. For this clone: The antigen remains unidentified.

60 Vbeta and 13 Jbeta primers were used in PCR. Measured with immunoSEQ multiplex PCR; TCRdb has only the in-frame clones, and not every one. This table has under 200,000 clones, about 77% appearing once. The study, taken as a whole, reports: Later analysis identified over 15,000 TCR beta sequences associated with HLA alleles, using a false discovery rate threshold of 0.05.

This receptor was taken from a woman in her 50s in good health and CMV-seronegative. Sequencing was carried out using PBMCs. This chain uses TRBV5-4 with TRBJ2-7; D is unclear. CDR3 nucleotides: TGTGCCAGCAGCTTGGATCTGTACGAGCAGTACTTC. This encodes CASSLDLYEQYF.